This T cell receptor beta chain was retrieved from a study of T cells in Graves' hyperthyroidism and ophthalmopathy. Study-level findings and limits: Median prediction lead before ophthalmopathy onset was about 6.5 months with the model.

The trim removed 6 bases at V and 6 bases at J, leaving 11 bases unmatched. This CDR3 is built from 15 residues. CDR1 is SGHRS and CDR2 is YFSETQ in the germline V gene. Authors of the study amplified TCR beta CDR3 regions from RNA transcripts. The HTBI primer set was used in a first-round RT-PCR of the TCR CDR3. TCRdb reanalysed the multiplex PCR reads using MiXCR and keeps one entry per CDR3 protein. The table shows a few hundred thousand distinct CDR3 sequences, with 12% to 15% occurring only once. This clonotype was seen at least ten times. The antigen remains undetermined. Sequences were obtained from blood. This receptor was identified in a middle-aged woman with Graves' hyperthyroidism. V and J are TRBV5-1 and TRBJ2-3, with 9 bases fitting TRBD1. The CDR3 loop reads CASISSTGGLDTQYF. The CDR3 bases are TGCGCCAGCATTTCCTCGACAGGGGGGTTGGATACGCAGTATTTT.